Sequencing of this T cell receptor beta chain was carried out in a study of cytomegalovirus exposure and HLA in healthy donors. The CDR3 has 13 amino acids. From germline, CDR1 is ENHRY and CDR2 SYGVKD. J gave up 3 bases and V 5 bases, and 3 bases lay outside the gene matches. The PCR ran on 60 Vbeta and 13 Jbeta primers. TCRdb's table, derived via immunoSEQ multiplex PCR, lists solely in-frame clones and lacks some. The profile shows 200,000 to 250,000 clones, around 78% of them singletons. The chain employs TRBV10-3 and TRBJ2-7; 8 bases are shared with TRBD1. Sequenced input: PBMCs. This TCR was sampled from a boy between 10 and 17 years old in good health and CMV-seronegative. For the CDR3, the DNA is TGTGCCATCAGTCGGACAGGGAACTACGAGCAGTACTTC. It encodes CAISRTGNYEQYF.